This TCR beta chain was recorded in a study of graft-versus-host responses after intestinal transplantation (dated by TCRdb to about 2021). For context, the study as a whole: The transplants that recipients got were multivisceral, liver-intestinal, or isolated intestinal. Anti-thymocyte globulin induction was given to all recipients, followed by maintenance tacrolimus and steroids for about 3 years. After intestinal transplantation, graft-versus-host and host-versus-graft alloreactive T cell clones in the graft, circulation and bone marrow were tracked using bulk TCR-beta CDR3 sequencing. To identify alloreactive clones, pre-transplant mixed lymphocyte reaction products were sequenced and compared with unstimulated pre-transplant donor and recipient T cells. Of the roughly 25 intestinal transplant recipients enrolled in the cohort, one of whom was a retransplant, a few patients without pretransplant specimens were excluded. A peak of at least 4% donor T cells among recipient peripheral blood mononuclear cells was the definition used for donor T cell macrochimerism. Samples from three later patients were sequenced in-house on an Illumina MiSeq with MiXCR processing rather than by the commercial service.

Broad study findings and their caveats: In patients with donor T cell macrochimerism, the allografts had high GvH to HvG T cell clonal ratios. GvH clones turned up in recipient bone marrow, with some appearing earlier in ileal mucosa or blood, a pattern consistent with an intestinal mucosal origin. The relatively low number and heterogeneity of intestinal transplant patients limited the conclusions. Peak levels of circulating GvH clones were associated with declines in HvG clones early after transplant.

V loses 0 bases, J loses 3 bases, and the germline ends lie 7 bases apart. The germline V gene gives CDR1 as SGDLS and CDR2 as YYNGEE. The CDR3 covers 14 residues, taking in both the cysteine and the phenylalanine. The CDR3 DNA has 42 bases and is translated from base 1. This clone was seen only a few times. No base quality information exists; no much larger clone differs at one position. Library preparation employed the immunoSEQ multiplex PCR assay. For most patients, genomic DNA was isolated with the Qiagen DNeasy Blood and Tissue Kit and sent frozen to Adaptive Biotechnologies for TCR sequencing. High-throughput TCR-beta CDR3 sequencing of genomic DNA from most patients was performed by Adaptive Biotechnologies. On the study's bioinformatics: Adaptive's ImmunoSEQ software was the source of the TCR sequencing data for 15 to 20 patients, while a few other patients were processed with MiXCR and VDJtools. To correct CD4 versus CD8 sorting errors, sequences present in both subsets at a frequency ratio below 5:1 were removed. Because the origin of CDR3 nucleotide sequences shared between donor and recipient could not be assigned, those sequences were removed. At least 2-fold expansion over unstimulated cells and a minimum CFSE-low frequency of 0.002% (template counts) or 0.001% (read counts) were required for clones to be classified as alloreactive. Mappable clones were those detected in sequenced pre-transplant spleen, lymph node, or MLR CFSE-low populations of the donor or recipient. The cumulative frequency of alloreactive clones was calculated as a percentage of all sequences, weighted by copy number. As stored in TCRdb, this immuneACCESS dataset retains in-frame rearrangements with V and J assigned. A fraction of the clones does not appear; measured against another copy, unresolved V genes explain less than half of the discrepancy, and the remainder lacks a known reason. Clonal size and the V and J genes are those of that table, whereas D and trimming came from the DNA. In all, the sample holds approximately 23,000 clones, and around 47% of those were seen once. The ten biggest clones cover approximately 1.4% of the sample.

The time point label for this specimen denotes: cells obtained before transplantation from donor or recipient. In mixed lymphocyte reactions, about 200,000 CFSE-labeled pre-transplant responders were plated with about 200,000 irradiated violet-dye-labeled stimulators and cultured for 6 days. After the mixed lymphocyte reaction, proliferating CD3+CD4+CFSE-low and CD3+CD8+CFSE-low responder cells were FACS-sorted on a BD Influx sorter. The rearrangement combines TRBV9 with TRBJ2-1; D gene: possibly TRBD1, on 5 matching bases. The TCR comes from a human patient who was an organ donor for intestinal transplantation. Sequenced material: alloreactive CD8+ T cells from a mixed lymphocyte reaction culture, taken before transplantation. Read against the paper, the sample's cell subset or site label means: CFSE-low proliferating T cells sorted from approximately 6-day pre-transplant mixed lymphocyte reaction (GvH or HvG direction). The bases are TGTGCCAGCAGCGTAGCTGACAGCTACAATGAGCAGTTCTTC. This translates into CASSVADSYNEQFF.